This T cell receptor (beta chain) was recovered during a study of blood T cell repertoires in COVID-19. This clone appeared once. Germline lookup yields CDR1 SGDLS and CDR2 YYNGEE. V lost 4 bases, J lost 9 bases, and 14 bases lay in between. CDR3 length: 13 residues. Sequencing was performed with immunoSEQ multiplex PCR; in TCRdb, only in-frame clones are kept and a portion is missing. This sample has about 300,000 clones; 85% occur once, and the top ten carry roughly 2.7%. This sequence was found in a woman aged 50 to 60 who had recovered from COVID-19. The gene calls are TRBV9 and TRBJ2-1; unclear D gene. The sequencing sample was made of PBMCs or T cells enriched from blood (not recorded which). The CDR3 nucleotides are TGTGCCAGCAGCCCTTCCCCGGTCGGTGAGCAGTTCTTC. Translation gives CASSPSPVGEQFF.